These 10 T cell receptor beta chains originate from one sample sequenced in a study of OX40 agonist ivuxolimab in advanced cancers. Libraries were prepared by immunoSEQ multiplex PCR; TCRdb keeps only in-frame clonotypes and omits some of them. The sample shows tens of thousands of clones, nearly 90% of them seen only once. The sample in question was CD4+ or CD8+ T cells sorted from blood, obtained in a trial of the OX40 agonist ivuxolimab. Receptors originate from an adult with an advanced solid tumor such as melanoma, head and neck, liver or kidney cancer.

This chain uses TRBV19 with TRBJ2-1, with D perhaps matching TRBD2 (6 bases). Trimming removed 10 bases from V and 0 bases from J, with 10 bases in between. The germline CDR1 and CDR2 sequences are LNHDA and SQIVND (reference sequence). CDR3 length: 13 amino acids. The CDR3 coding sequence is TGTGCCATAGCGGAAAGCTCCTACAATGAGCAGTTCTTC. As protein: CAIAESSYNEQFF.

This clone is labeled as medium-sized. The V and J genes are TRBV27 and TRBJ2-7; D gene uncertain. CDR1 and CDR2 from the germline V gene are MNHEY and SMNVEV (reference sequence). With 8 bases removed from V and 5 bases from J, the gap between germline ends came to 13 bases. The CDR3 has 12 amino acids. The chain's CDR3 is CASSTAADEQYF. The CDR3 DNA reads TGTGCCAGCTCTACCGCCGCTGACGAGCAGTACTTC.

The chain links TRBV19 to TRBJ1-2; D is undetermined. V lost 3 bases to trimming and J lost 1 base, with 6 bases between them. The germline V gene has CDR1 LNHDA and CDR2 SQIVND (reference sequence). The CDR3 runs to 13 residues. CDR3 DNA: TGTGCCAGTAGTATGGACGGTAACTATGGCTACACCTTC. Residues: CASSMDGNYGYTF.

CDR3 amino acids: CASKGDRQGNQPQHF. The CDR3 coding sequence is TGTGCCAGTAAAGGGGACAGGCAGGGTAATCAGCCCCAGCATTTT. The V gene is TRBV19, the J gene TRBJ1-5; TRBD1 aligns across 8 bases. Germline-derived CDR1 and CDR2 are LNHDA and SQIVND (reference sequence). V dropped 7 bases and J dropped 4; count of bases not matched to a gene: 9. CDR3 length equals 15 residues.

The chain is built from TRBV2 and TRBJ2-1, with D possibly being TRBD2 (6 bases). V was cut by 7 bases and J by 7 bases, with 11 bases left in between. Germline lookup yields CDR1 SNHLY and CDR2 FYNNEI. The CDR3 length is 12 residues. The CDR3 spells CASTSGVNEQFF. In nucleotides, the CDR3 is TGTGCCAGCACCTCGGGGGTAAATGAGCAGTTCTTC.

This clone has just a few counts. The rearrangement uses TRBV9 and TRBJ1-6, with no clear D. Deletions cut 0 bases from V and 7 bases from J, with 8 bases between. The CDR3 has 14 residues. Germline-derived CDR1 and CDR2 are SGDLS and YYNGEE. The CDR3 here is CASSVGGENSPLHF. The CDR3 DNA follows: TGTGCCAGCAGCGTAGGTGGGGAAAATTCACCCCTCCACTTT.

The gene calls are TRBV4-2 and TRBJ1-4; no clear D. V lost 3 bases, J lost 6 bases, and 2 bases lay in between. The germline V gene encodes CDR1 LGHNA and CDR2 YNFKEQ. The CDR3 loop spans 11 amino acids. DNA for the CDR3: TGTGCCAGCAGCCAGGATGAAAAACTGTTTTTT. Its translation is CASSQDEKLFF.

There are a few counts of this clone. CDR3 region: CASSVGGGITEAFF. The CDR3 DNA reads TGTGCCAGCAGCGTAGGAGGGGGAATCACTGAAGCTTTCTTT. This rearrangement joins TRBV9 to TRBJ1-1; tentative D call: TRBD1 (6 bases). The CDR3 sequence is 14 residues long. Looked up from germline, CDR1 is SGDLS and CDR2 is YYNGEE. V lost 0 bases to trimming and J lost 4 bases, with 10 bases between them.

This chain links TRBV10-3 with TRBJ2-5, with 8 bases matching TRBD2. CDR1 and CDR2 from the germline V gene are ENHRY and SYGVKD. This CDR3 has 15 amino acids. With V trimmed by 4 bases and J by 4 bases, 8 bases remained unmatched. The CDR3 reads CAISAERGLRETQYF. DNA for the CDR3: TGTGCCATCAGTGCTGAGCGGGGGTTGCGAGAGACCCAGTACTTC.

CDR3 sequence: CASGFDRGTGELFF. CDR3 coding DNA: TGTGCTAGTGGTTTTGACAGGGGCACCGGGGAGCTGTTTTTT. The V gene is TRBV12-5, the J gene TRBJ2-2, with 8 positions matching TRBD1. Germline lookup yields CDR1 LGHNT and CDR2 FRNRAP. The junction had 1 base not matched to a gene; V was cut back by 3 bases and J by 4 bases. The CDR3 runs 14 residues.